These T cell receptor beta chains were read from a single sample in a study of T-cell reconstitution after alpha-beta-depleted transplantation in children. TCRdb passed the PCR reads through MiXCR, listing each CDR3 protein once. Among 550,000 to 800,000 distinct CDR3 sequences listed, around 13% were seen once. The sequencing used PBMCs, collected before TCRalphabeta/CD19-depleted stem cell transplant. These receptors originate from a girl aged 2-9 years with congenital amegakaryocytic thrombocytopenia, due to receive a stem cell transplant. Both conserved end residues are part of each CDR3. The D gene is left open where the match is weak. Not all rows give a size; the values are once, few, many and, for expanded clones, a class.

TGTGCCAGCAGTAACAGGGTCGCAGGTACCGGGGAGCTGTTTTTT	CASSNRVAGTGELFF	many	TRBV7-3	.	TRBJ2-2
TGCAGCGCCAGACTAGTCGACCACAATGAGCAGTTCTTC	CSARLVDHNEQFF	.	TRBV29-1	.	TRBJ2-1
TGCGCCAGCAGCCAACCGCACACCCCCGGGGAGACCCAGTACTTC	CASSQPHTPGETQYF	many	TRBV4-1	.	TRBJ2-5
TGCAGTGCTAGAGAGCAGGGGGTTTGGTATGGCTACACCTTC	CSAREQGVWYGYTF	many	TRBV20-1	TRBD1	TRBJ1-2
TGTGCCTGGAGTTGGGCCACAGGGGAGCTGTTTTTT	CAWSWATGELFF	.	TRBV30	.	TRBJ2-2
TGTGCCAGCAGTTTGGGATGGGGGATTGGGGAGCAGTTCTTC	CASSLGWGIGEQFF	many	TRBV27	.	TRBJ2-1
TGTGCCAGCTCACCAGCGTCGGGAGCTGGGGCCAACGTCCTGACTTTC	CASSPASGAGANVLTF	few	TRBV18	.	TRBJ2-6
TGTGCCAGCAGCGTAGCGAGGGGAAGGGTCCCCGCTAACTATGGCTACACCTTC	CASSVARGRVPANYGYTF	many	TRBV9	.	TRBJ1-2
TGTGCCAGCAGCCAGGACAGCCTAATCTACGAGCAGTACTTC	CASSQDSLIYEQYF	many	TRBV7-9	.	TRBJ2-7
TGCAGCGTTGAAGGGGTGGGTTTGTTAGGTACTGAAGCTTTCTTT	CSVEGVGLLGTEAFF	.	TRBV29-1	.	TRBJ1-1
TGCGCCAGCAGCCAACGACAGGGTGCTGCAGATACGCAGTATTTT	CASSQRQGAADTQYF	once	TRBV4-1	TRBD1	TRBJ2-3
TGTGCCAGCATACCGGGACGAGGGTGGTTTGAGCAGTTCTTC	CASIPGRGWFEQFF	.	TRBV12-3/TRBV12-4	.	TRBJ2-1
TGTGCCAGCAGTTACTCGCCCAGCGGGACAGACGAGATGAGAAAACTGTTTTTT	CASSYSPSGTDEMRKLFF	few	TRBV6-5	TRBD1	TRBJ1-4
TGTGCCAGCAGCTCGGGACAGCAAACAAACTATGGCTACACCTTC	CASSSGQQTNYGYTF	.	TRBV7-9	TRBD1	TRBJ1-2